What follows is one T cell receptor (beta chain) and its context. Both 60 Vbeta primers and 13 Jbeta primers went into the PCR. Assay: immunoSEQ multiplex PCR; the TCRdb copy retains only in-frame clones and omits some. The data show 150,000 to 200,000 clones, roughly 79% seen once. The data were obtained in a study of cytomegalovirus exposure and HLA in healthy donors. Whereas donors were nominally healthy upon sampling, unrecorded immune exposures were probable. Input material: PBMCs. The receptor's source is a man in his late teens or twenties in good health and CMV-seropositive.

CDR3: CASSPGRYEQYF. CDR3 DNA: TGTGCCAGCTCCCCGGGGAGGTACGAGCAGTACTTC. V gene TRBV18 combines with J gene TRBJ2-7; a possible D gene is TRBD2 (6 bases). Germline-derived CDR1 and CDR2 are KGHSH and LQKENI. The CDR3 extends over 12 amino acids. V shed 6 bases and J shed 4 bases, with 10 bases lying between them. The full variable domain, its missing parts supplied by reference TRBV18 and TRBJ2-7, is NAGVMQNPRHLVRRRGQEARLRCSPMKGHSHVYWYRQLPEEGLKFMVYLQKENIIDESGMPKERFSAEFPKEGPSILRIQQVVRGDSAAYFCASSPGRYEQYFGPGTRLTVT.